This TCR beta chain was identified during a study of blood T cell repertoires in COVID-19. About the study: The United States, Italy and Spain supplied acute and convalescent COVID-19 samples. T cells, B-cell-depleted T cells, or PBMCs supplied cDNA or gDNA.

The CDR3 sequence is 14 residues long. J gave up 2 bases and V 5 bases, and 3 bases lay outside the gene matches. In germline, CDR1 is MNHEY, CDR2 SVGAGI. In the authors' workflow: How many nucleated cells were present was estimated from reference gene primer amplification. Some clones are missing from TCRdb's copy, which holds only in-frame ones; the method was immunoSEQ multiplex PCR. V, J and clone size are those of that table, while D and trimming were read from the DNA. This repertoire shows tens of thousands of clones, 90% found once; its top ten account for approximately 6.2%. Sequenced input: peripheral blood. The origin of this receptor is a middle-aged man with acute or convalescent COVID-19. The V gene is TRBV6-5, the J gene TRBJ2-5; TRBD2 aligns across 9 bases. CDR3 sequence (DNA): TGTGCCAGCAGTAGCGGGAGGCCTCAAGAGACCCAGTACTTC. As protein: CASSSGRPQETQYF.